A selection of T cell receptor beta chains follows, all from one sample in a study of CDR3 diversity in severe acne. From the PCR reads, TCRdb called clonotypes with MiXCR, one entry per CDR3 protein. The data contain over 85,000 distinct CDR3 sequences, roughly half of them singletons. The sample comprised blood. The source is a male donor with acne. Both conserved end residues are part of each CDR3. A D gene is named only where the DNA matches it firmly. The listing skips clone size in some rows; elsewhere it reads once, few, many or a size class.

D gene,J gene,V gene,clone size,CDR3 DNA,CDR3 protein
TRBD1,TRBJ1-5,TRBV15,once,TGTGCCACCAGCGTACGACAGGGGGATCAGCCCCAGCATTTT,CATSVRQGDQPQHF
TRBD2,TRBJ2-7,TRBV7-8,many,TGTGCCAGCAGCGGGAGGGACGAGCAGTACTTC,CASSGRDEQYF
.,TRBJ1-3,TRBV19,.,TGTGCCAGTACAGCATCTTTGGGAAACACCATATATTTT,CASTASLGNTIYF
.,TRBJ1-1,TRBV13,.,TGTGCCAGCAGCTACGGGACGTCGTACACTGAAGCTTTCTTT,CASSYGTSYTEAFF
TRBD2,TRBJ2-7,TRBV7-3,.,TGTGCCGGAAGTAGGACTAGCGGGAGTTACGAGCAGTACTTC,CAGSRTSGSYEQYF
.,TRBJ2-7,TRBV6-6,few,TGTGCCAGCAGTTACTTAGGACTGGCGGGGTGGTTGGAGCAGTACTTC,CASSYLGLAGWLEQYF
.,TRBJ2-3,TRBV20-1,medium-sized,TGCAGTGCTCCGGATTCTACGCCAGATACGCAGTATTTT,CSAPDSTPDTQYF
TRBD1,TRBJ2-7,TRBV2,.,TGTGCCAGCAGTAAATCCGGGACAGGGGGCTACGAGCAGTACTTC,CASSKSGTGGYEQYF
.,TRBJ2-2,TRBV4-1,.,TGCGCCAGCAGCCAAGATGGGTCGAACACCGGGGAGCTGTTTTTT,CASSQDGSNTGELFF
.,TRBJ2-3,TRBV19,many,TGTGCCAGTAGTATCTCCAGGGTAAGAGCAGATACGCAGTATTTT,CASSISRVRADTQYF
TRBD2,TRBJ2-1,TRBV6-6,many,TGTGCCAGCAGTTACGGGACTAGCGCGAATGAGCAGTTCTTC,CASSYGTSANEQFF
.,TRBJ1-1,TRBV19,once,TGTGCCAGTTGGAGGAACACTGAAGCTTTCTTT,CASWRNTEAFF
TRBD2,TRBJ2-1,TRBV20-1,.,TGCAGTGCTACCAAGCGGGACCGGTCGAATGAGCAGTTCTTC,CSATKRDRSNEQFF
TRBD2,TRBJ2-5,TRBV20-1,.,TGCAGTGCTCCAGCGGGAAGTATTCAAGAGACCCAGTACTTC,CSAPAGSIQETQYF
.,TRBJ2-1,TRBV20-1,.,TGCAGTGCCAACCAAGAGACCCAGTTCTTC,CSANQETQFF
.,TRBJ2-3,TRBV19,.,TGTGCCAGTAGTAACCGGGACACTGGAACCACAGATACGCAGTATTTT,CASSNRDTGTTDTQYF
.,TRBJ1-1,TRBV5-1,many,TGCGCCAGCAGCCCGAGGGGGGAGGAAGGCACTGAAGCTTTCTTT,CASSPRGEEGTEAFF
TRBD2,TRBJ2-3,TRBV14,many,TGTGCCAGCAGCCAAGATAGGACTAGCGATGCTACAGATACGCAGTATTTT,CASSQDRTSDATDTQYF
.,TRBJ1-3,TRBV7-9,once,TGTGCCAGCAGCTTAAACCCCCGAAACTCTGGAAACACCATATATTTT,CASSLNPRNSGNTIYF
.,TRBJ2-1,TRBV7-8,many,TGTGCCAGCAGCTTTAGGTCTAGATACAATGAGCAGTTCTTC,CASSFRSRYNEQFF
TRBD2,TRBJ2-7,TRBV3-1,.,TGTGCCAGCAGCCGACAACCGGGACTAGCGGGAGAACGGTACTTC,CASSRQPGLAGERYF
.,TRBJ2-1,TRBV11-2,.,TGTGCCAGCAGCCCAGGGAGGAAGTTTTACAATGAGCAGTTCTTC,CASSPGRKFYNEQFF
.,TRBJ1-4,TRBV10-3,many,TGTGCCATCAGTGACAGAAATGAAAAACTGTTTTTT,CAISDRNEKLFF
.,TRBJ2-7,TRBV20-1,few,TGCAGTGCTGAGCAGGGGATGAGCGAGCAGTACTTC,CSAEQGMSEQYF
.,TRBJ2-6,TRBV9,.,TGTGCCAGCAGCGTATCAGGGGAAATCTCTGGGGCCAACGTCCTGACTTTC,CASSVSGEISGANVLTF
.,TRBJ2-5,TRBV7-2,.,TGTGCCAGCAGCTCCCCAGGAGACGAGACCCAGTACTTC,CASSSPGDETQYF
TRBD2,TRBJ2-5,TRBV24-1,.,TGTGCCACCAGTGATTTGGTTAGCGGGAGGCCTGAGACCCAGTACTTC,CATSDLVSGRPETQYF
.,TRBJ1-3,TRBV28,few,TGTGCCAGCAGCCTCGACGGAAACACCATATATTTT,CASSLDGNTIYF
.,TRBJ1-2,TRBV20-1,.,TGCAGTGCCGGCCCGGGGTCCTCACAGGGTGGATATGGCTACACCTTC,CSAGPGSSQGGYGYTF
.,TRBJ2-3,TRBV7-9,few,TGCGCCAGCAGTGAGGGGCTCACAGATACGCAGTATTTT,CASSEGLTDTQYF
.,TRBJ2-5,TRBV7-9,.,TGTGCCAGCAGCTTAGAGGGAGGTAGGGAGACCCAGTACTTC,CASSLEGGRETQYF
TRBD2,TRBJ2-1,TRBV6-5,many,TGTGCCAGCAAAGGAGTAGCGGGCTCAAATGAGCAGTTCTTC,CASKGVAGSNEQFF
TRBD1,TRBJ1-1,TRBV11-2,few,TGTGCCAGCAGCTTATTCAGGGGGCCTACTGAAGCTTTCTTT,CASSLFRGPTEAFF
TRBD2,TRBJ2-1,TRBV7-9,.,TGTGCCAGCAGCTACCCCGGACTAGCGGGAGACAATGAGCAGTTCTTC,CASSYPGLAGDNEQFF
.,TRBJ2-1,TRBV3-1,.,TGTGCCAGCAGCTCAGGGGCGGGACGGCAGTTCTTC,CASSSGAGRQFF
.,TRBJ1-3,TRBV19,many,TGTGCCACCCGATTGGATTGGGGGGCTGACACCATATATTTT,CATRLDWGADTIYF
.,TRBJ2-5,TRBV20-1,.,TGCAGTGCTAGAGATCGAGCCAGCGGTAAAGAGACCCAGTACTTC,CSARDRASGKETQYF
TRBD2,TRBJ2-5,TRBV5-1,many,TGCGCCAGCAGCCTAGCGGGAATGAGTAGCGAGACCCAGTACTTC,CASSLAGMSSETQYF
.,TRBJ2-3,TRBV7-9,.,TGTGCCAGCAGCCGCAGAGCTAGCACAGATACGCAGTATTTT,CASSRRASTDTQYF
TRBD1,TRBJ1-4,TRBV20-1,.,TGCAGTGCTGACCAGGGGGCCGAAAAACTGTTTTTT,CSADQGAEKLFF
TRBD1,TRBJ1-1,TRBV7-9,.,TGTGCCAGCAGCTTAGTACAGGGGCTCTTGACTGAAGCTTTCTTT,CASSLVQGLLTEAFF
.,TRBJ1-6,TRBV25-1,many,TGTGCCAGCAGTGAAGAGGGGAGCTCCTATAATTCACCCCTCCACTTT,CASSEEGSSYNSPLHF